This T cell receptor (beta chain) was identified in a study of shared clonotypes between healthy human individuals (dated by TCRdb to about 2020). Regarding the study in general: The cohort included a few men and a couple of women between 18 and 49 years of age. Per donor, three plates each were used for CD4 naive and CD4 memory, two for CD8 naive, and one for CD8 memory. To estimate repertoire size and how much clonotype sharing occurs between individuals, the study deeply sequenced the blood TCR repertoires of several healthy adults. To increase sequencing depth and limit assay-specific biases, TCR repertoire library preparation and sequencing were carried out by different laboratories using diverse techniques. Leukapheresis yielded between about 0.85 and 10 billion PBMCs per donor.

Using the deep immunoSEQ assay, multiplex PCR amplified TCR CDR3 regions from genomic DNA. Genomic DNA extracted from each cell subset was distributed evenly over all wells of several immunoSEQ 96-well plates, and each plate served as one replicate. For sorted subsets, roughly 190 ng of genomic DNA, equivalent to 25,000 to 35,000 T cell genomes, went into each replicate PCR. The purified libraries were quantified using a Qubit 3.0 fluorometer, sized with a Bioanalyzer 2100, and then quantified again using the KAPA Library Quantification kit. A separate single-read 150-cycle Illumina NextSeq 550 flow cell was used to sequence each immunoSEQ 96-well plate. The source study handled its data this way. The immunoSEQ output contained only junctional sequences without quality scores, so filtering could not match that applied to full-length reads. To assign V/J genes and CDR3, sequences were annotated using PyIR, a Python wrapper for IgBLAST v1.9, with IMGT germline references. Reads were filtered out if the reads had weak V/J assignments (E-value above 1e-6), no CDR3, stop codons, out-of-frame junctions, or ambiguous translated residues. A V3J clonotype was defined by an identical inferred V gene, J gene, and CDR3 amino acid sequence. Percentage overlap between repertoires was computed as shared unique clonotypes divided by the size of the smaller repertoire. Richness of each repertoire was evaluated using RTK rarefaction, the Chao1 estimator, and Recon v2.1 estimates of unobserved clonotypes. OLGA was used to compute generation probabilities for all TCRbeta clonotypes that the gDNA method yielded from four donors. TCRdb holds this immuneACCESS table with in-frame rearrangements only. Some clones are missing; in checked studies, unresolved V genes explain under half, and the rest has no known cause. Clonal size and the V and J genes are those of that table, whereas D and trimming came from the DNA. The sample table shows approximately 2.3 million clones, and over 90% are seen once. The ten largest account for under 0.45% of the sample.

Concerning this clone itself: The antigen it recognizes is unknown. Base qualities are not provided; no much larger clone lies one nucleotide away.

CDR1 and CDR2, looked up from the germline V gene, are MDHEN and SYDVKM. V ends up 6 bases short and J 4 bases short, with an unmatched junction base count of 11. Measured from the cysteine to the phenylalanine, the CDR3 is 15 residues long. Only the CDR3 DNA is retained, 45 bases long and in frame from the first base. The donors were healthy, HIV-negative adults with no recently reported acute infections or vaccinations. Only Caucasian adults living in Nashville, Tennessee, USA were represented among the donors. CD4+ T cells were enriched by magnetic negative selection; naive cells were then positively selected on CD45RA, and the negative fraction formed the memory subset. After blood collection by leukapheresis, PBMCs were isolated using Ficoll-Histopaque density gradient centrifugation and then cryopreserved in the vapor phase of liquid nitrogen. Analytical flow cytometry was used to check the purity and quantity of each magnetically sorted T cell population. Each sorted fraction had its genomic DNA isolated and then quantified by UV absorbance on a Nanodrop 2000c.

What the study reported, not specific to this receptor: Rarefaction of sorted-subset datasets indicated incomplete sequencing despite the large sequencing depth. Across a handful of donors, roughly 5.4% of naive CD4, 3% to 3.5% of naive CD8, approximately 2.5% of memory CD4, and approximately 0.4% of memory CD8 clonotypes were shared. Because the study included only a small number of donors, the genetic and exposure-history diversity represented was limited. Naive subsets generally had larger estimated clonotype richness than memory subsets. Only blood was sampled, and tissue TCR repertoires likely differ from those in blood. Pairwise subsampling indicated that sequencing depth was expected to affect the degree of clonotype sharing among donors. Compared with non-shared clonotypes, the clonotypes found in all four sorted-subset donors had higher generation probabilities.

Sequenced input: naive CD4+ T cells from PBMCs. According to the study, the label for this sample's cell subset or site signals: CD45RA+ positively selected. The clonotype was recovered from a man in his late teens or twenties in good health. Some clones in this sample may be carry-over from other donors' samples. The chain joins TRBV28 to TRBJ2-7; TRBD1 fits 8 bases in the junction. The CDR3 amino acid sequence is: CASRTGAESTYEQYF. The DNA sequence follows: TGTGCCAGCAGGACAGGGGCAGAGAGTACATACGAGCAGTACTTC.